The rows below give T cell receptor beta chains drawn from one sample of a study of blood T cell repertoires in COVID-19. Produced via immunoSEQ multiplex PCR; TCRdb's table is partial and in-frame only. The sample records some 48,000 clones, approximately 80% being singletons. The specimen sequenced was peripheral blood. The receptor source for this set is a human donor in a cohort sampled during active COVID-19. CDR3s include the opening cysteine and the closing phenylalanine or tryptophan. Each record gives: V gene, D gene, clone size, J gene, CDR3 DNA, CDR3 protein. The D gene is left open where the match is weak. Not every row has a clone size; where given, it reads once, few, many or a size class.

TRBV15	.	.	TRBJ1-2	TGTGCCACCAGCAGAGATTGGGGGCGGGGGGCTGCGGGCTACACCTTC	CATSRDWGRGAAGYTF
TRBV10-3	.	.	TRBJ2-5	TGTGCCATCAGCGCGTCCTTGGGCACGGAGACCCAGTACTTC	CAISASLGTETQYF
TRBV10-3	TRBD2	.	TRBJ2-2	TGTGCCATCAGTGACGGACTAGCGGGAGGTACCGGGGAGCTGTTTTTT	CAISDGLAGGTGELFF
TRBV11-2	TRBD1	.	TRBJ1-3	TGTGCCAGCAGCTTAGTGGGACAGGGGGCTGGAAACACCATATATTTT	CASSLVGQGAGNTIYF
TRBV2	TRBD1	once	TRBJ1-5	TGTGCCAGCAGGGGGACAGGGGAGACTCAGCCCCAGCATTTT	CASRGTGETQPQHF
TRBV27	.	once	TRBJ2-3	TGTGCCAGCAGACTAGCAGATACGCAGTATTTT	CASRLADTQYF
TRBV4-2	TRBD1	.	TRBJ1-2	TGTGCCAGCAGCCAAGATCGACAGGGTGCGGGTAACTATGGCTACACCTTC	CASSQDRQGAGNYGYTF
TRBV25-1	.	.	TRBJ2-7	TGTGCCAGCAGTGAATTATACACCTCCTACGAGCAGTACTTC	CASSELYTSYEQYF
TRBV28	.	.	TRBJ2-1	TGTGCCAGCAGTTTATATGTAGACAATGAGCAGTTCTTC	CASSLYVDNEQFF
TRBV5-6	TRBD2	.	TRBJ2-2	TGTGCCAGCAGCCGCCCGGGACTAGCGAACACCGGGGAGCTGTTTTTT	CASSRPGLANTGELFF
TRBV6-2/TRBV6-3	.	.	TRBJ1-4	TGTGCCAGCAGTCCCGGGATATCTAATGAAAAACTGTTTTTT	CASSPGISNEKLFF
TRBV12-3/TRBV12-4	.	.	TRBJ2-1	TGTGCCAGCAGCCAGATGGATGAGCAGTTCTTC	CASSQMDEQFF
TRBV5-4	TRBD2	few	TRBJ2-3	TGTGCCAGCAGTTCCGGGAGGATGGGCACAGATACGCAGTATTTT	CASSSGRMGTDTQYF
TRBV11-3	TRBD1	once	TRBJ2-7	TGTGCCAGCAGCATAGGGACAGGGGAGGGCCACGAGCAGTACTTC	CASSIGTGEGHEQYF
TRBV21-1	.	.	TRBJ2-5	TGTGCCAGCAGCAGCGAGAAGAGGGTTCAAGAGACCCAGTACTTC	CASSSEKRVQETQYF
TRBV10-3	TRBD2	.	TRBJ2-2	TGTGCCATCACGGCACTAGCGGGTAACACCGGGGAGCTGTTTTTT	CAITALAGNTGELFF
TRBV2	.	.	TRBJ2-4	TGTGCCAGCAGTGAACAGGGAATTGCCAAAAACATTCAGTACTTC	CASSEQGIAKNIQYF
TRBV7-9	TRBD1	.	TRBJ1-2	TGTGCCAGCAGCCTCGACAGGGGGGTTAACTATGGCTACACCTTC	CASSLDRGVNYGYTF
TRBV28	TRBD2	medium-sized	TRBJ2-1	TGTGCCAGCAGAACCAGGGAGGGTGGCAATGAGCAGTTCTTC	CASRTREGGNEQFF
TRBV5-4	TRBD2	.	TRBJ2-2	TGTGCCAGCAAGCGGGGGGTCACCGGGGAGCTGTTTTTT	CASKRGVTGELFF
TRBV1	.	.	TRBJ2-4	TGCACCCGCGCGGGGATAGCGGGGTCCGGGGACATTCAGTACTTC	CTRAGIAGSGDIQYF
TRBV7-2	.	few	TRBJ2-7	TGTGCCAGCAGCTTGGGACATCCCTCTATATACGAGCAGTACTTC	CASSLGHPSIYEQYF
TRBV7-9	TRBD2	.	TRBJ2-7	TGTGCCAGCAGCTTAGGGGGACTAGCGGACTACGAGCAGTACTTC	CASSLGGLADYEQYF
TRBV30	.	.	TRBJ2-7	TGTGCCTGGAGTGTCCCCAGGGGGGACGGCTACGAGCAGTACTTC	CAWSVPRGDGYEQYF
TRBV19	.	.	TRBJ2-5	TGTGCCAGTAGTAACGGAGACTCTCAAGAGACCCAGTACTTC	CASSNGDSQETQYF
TRBV2	TRBD1	.	TRBJ2-1	TGTGCCAGCAAGACCGGGACAGGGTCCTACAATGAGCAGTTCTTC	CASKTGTGSYNEQFF
TRBV10-3	.	.	TRBJ2-7	TGTGCCATCAGTGAGCACAGGGAGCAGTACTTC	CAISEHREQYF
TRBV19	TRBD1	once	TRBJ2-1	TGTGCCAGTTCGGGACAGGGCGCCAAGGGAGCTCGCCATGAGCAGTTCTTC	CASSGQGAKGARHEQFF
TRBV19	.	.	TRBJ1-1	TGTGCCAGTTATTTTACAGGGTATGGAAACACTGAAGCTTTCTTT	CASYFTGYGNTEAFF
TRBV29-1	TRBD1	.	TRBJ1-1	TGCAGCGCTTCGGGACAGCGGAACACTGAAGCTTTCTTT	CSASGQRNTEAFF
TRBV4-2	.	.	TRBJ1-1	TGTGCCAGCAGCCAAGTGCAGAACATGAACACTGAAGCTTTCTTT	CASSQVQNMNTEAFF
TRBV5-1	.	.	TRBJ2-3	TGCGCCAGCAGCTTACTAGGTTTCGTAGAGGATACGCAGTATTTT	CASSLLGFVEDTQYF
TRBV27	TRBD2	.	TRBJ2-1	TGTGCCAGCACTCCCCGCGGGACTAGCGGGAGGAATGAGCAGTTCTTC	CASTPRGTSGRNEQFF
TRBV9	TRBD2	.	TRBJ2-5	TGTGCCAGCAGCGTCTATAGCGGGAGGGAAGAGACCCAGTACTTC	CASSVYSGREETQYF
TRBV14	TRBD2	.	TRBJ2-1	TGTGCCAGCAGCCGAGGACTAGCGGGAGTTGGTGAGCAGTTCTTC	CASSRGLAGVGEQFF
TRBV24-1	TRBD2	.	TRBJ2-1	TGTGCCACCAGTGATTTGGCGGGAGGGTCCTACAATGAGCAGTTCTTC	CATSDLAGGSYNEQFF
TRBV14	.	.	TRBJ1-1	TGTGCCAGCAGGCAGGGTTTGAACACTGAAGCTTTCTTT	CASRQGLNTEAFF
TRBV7-7	TRBD1	.	TRBJ2-3	TGTGCTAGCAGCTTAGACAGGGCAGATACGCAGTATTTT	CASSLDRADTQYF
TRBV15	.	.	TRBJ1-5	TGTGCCACCAGCAGAGCCGGGGAGTTCGCCCAGCCCCAGCATTTT	CATSRAGEFAQPQHF
TRBV18	TRBD2	.	TRBJ2-7	TGTGCCAGCTCACCCTTAGCGGGAGCGGACGAGCAGTACTTC	CASSPLAGADEQYF